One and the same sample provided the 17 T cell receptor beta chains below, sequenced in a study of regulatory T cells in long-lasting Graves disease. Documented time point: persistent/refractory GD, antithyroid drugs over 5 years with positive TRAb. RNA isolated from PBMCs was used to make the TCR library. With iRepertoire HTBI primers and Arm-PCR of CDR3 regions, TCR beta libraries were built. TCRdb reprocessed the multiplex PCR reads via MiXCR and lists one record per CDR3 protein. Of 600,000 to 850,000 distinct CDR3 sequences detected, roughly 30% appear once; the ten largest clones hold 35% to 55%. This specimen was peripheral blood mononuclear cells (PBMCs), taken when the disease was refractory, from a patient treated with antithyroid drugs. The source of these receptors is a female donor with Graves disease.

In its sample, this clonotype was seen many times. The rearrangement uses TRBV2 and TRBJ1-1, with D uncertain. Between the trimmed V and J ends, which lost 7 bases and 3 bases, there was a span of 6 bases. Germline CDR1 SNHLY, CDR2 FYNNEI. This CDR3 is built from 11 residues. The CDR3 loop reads CASNGYTEAFF. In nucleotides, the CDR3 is TGTGCCAGCAACGGATACACTGAAGCTTTCTTT.

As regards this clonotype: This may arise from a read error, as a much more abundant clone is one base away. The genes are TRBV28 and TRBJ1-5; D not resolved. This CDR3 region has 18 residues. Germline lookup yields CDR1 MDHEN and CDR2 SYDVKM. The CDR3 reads CASSPLFGGVGSNRPQHF. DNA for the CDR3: TGTGCCAGCAGCCCTCTCTTCGGCGGGGTTGGTAGCAATCGGCCCCAGCATTTT.

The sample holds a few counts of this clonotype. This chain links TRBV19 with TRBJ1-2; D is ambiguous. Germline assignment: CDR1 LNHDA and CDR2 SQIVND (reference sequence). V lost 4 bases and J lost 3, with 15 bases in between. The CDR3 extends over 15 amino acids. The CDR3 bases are TGTGCCAGTAGTACAACTGGTCGGCAGCACTATGGCTACACCTTC. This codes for CASSTTGRQHYGYTF.

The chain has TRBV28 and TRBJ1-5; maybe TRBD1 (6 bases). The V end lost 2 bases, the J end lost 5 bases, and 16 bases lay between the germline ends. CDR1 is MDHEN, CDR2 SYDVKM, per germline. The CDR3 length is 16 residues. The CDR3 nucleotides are TGTGCCAGCAGTTTAGGGTTAGGGGGAGGCTATCAGCCCCAGCATTTT. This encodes CASSLGLGGGYQPQHF.

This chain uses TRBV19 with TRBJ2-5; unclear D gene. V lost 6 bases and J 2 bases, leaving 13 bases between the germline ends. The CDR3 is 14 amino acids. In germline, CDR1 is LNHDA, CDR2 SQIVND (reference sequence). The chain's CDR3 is CASSLATYQETQYF. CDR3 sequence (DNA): TGTGCCAGTAGCCTTGCGACATATCAAGAGACCCAGTACTTC. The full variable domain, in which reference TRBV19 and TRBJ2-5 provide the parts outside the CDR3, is DGGITQSPKYLFRKEGQNVTLSCEQNLNHDAMYWYRQDPGQGLRLIYYSQIVNDFQKGDIAEGYSVSREKKESFPLTVTSAQKNPTAFYLCASSLATYQETQYFGPGTRLLVL.

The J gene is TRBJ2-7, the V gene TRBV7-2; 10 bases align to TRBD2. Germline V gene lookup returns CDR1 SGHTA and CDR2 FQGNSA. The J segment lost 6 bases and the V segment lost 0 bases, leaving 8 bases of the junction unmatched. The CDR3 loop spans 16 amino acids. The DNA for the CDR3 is TGTGCCAGCAGCTTAGCGCGGGCTAGCGGGAGTGGCGAGCAGTACTTC. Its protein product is CASSLARASGSGEQYF.

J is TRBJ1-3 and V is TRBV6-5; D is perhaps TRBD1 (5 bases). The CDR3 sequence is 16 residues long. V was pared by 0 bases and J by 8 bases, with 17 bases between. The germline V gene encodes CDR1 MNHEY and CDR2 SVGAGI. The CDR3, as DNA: TGTGCCAGCAGTTACTCGAGCCAGGGATTCGGAGACACCATATATTTT. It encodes CASSYSSQGFGDTIYF.

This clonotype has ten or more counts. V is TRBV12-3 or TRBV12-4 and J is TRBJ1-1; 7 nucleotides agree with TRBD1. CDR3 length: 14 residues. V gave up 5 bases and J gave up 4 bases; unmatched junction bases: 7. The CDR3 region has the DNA TGTGCCAGCAGTGAGGGGGCGAGGGCCACTGAAGCTTTCTTT. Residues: CASSEGARATEAFF.

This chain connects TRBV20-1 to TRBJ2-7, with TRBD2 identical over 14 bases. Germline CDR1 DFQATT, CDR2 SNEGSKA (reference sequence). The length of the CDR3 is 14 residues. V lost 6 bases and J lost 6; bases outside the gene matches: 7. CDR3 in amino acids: CSASGTSGSGEQYF. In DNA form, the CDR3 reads TGCAGTGCAAGCGGGACTAGCGGGAGTGGCGAGCAGTACTTC.

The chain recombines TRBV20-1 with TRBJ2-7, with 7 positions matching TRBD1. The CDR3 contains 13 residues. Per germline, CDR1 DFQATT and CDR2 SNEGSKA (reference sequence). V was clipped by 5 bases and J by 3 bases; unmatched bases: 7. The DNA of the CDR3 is TGCAGTGCTGAAGGGACAGCAGACTACGAGCAGTACTTC. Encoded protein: CSAEGTADYEQYF.

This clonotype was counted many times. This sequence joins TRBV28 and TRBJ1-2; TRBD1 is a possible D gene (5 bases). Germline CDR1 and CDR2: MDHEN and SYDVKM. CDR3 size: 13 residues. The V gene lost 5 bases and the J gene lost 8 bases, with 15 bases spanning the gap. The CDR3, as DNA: TGTGCCAGCAGTCCCCCCAGGGAAGGGGGCTACACCTTC. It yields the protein CASSPPREGGYTF.

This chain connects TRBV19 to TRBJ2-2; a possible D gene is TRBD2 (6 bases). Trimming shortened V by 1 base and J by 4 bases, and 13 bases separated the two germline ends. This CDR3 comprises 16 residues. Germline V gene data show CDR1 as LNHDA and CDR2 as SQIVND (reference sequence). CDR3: CASSIGSSVTTGELFF. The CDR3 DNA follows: TGTGCCAGTAGTATAGGTTCTAGCGTGACCACCGGGGAGCTGTTTTTT.

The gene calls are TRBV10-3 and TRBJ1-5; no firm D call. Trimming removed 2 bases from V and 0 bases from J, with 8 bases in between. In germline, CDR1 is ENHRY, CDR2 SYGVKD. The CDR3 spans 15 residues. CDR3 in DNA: TGTGCCATCAGTGAGGGGCAGACTAGCAATCAGCCCCAGCATTTT. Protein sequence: CAISEGQTSNQPQHF.

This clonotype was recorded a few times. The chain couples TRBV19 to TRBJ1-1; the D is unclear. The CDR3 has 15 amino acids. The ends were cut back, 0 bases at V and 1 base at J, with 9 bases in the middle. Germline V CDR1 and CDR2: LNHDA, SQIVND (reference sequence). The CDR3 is CASSIDATRNTEAFF. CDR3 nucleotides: TGTGCCAGTAGTATAGACGCTACTCGGAACACTGAAGCTTTCTTT.

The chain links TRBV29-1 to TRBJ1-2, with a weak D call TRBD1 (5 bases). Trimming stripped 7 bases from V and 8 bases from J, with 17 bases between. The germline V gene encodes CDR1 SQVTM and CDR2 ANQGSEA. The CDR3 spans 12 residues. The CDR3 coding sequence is TGCAGCGCTACGGGACCGGGAGAGGGCTACACCTTC. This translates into CSATGPGEGYTF.

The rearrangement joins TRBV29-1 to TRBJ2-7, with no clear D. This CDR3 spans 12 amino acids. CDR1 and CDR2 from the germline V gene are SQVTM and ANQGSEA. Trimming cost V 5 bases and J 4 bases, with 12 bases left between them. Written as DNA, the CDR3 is TGCAGCGTTAGTACCAAGACTTACGAGCAGTACTTC. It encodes CSVSTKTYEQYF.

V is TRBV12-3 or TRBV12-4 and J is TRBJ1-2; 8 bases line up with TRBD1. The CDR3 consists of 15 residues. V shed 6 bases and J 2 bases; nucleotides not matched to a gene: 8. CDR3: CASSDRGQDNYGYTF. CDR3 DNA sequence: TGTGCCAGCAGCGACAGGGGACAAGACAACTATGGCTACACCTTC.